Described below is a single T cell receptor beta chain sequence and its context. The method was immunoSEQ multiplex PCR; TCRdb's version includes in-frame clones alone and lacks a portion of them. The sample lists some 1,900,000 clones; roughly 94% were seen once. CD8 cells classed as naive were CD45RO-negative and positively selected for CCR7, excluding terminally differentiated effector memory CD45RA+ cells. All donors were healthy HIV-negative adults lacking recent acute infections or vaccinations. The sample comes from a study of shared clonotypes between healthy human individuals. Material for sequencing was naive CD8+ T cells sorted from blood. This sequence originates from a man between 18 and 29 years old in good health.

The CDR3 DNA is TGTGCCAGCAGCGATGGGGATTCCTCTGGAAACACCATATATTTT. The encoded protein is CASSDGDSSGNTIYF. The V call is TRBV9, the J call TRBJ1-3; D not certain. With 3 bases removed from V and 0 bases from J, the gap between germline ends came to 10 bases. CDR1 is SGDLS, CDR2 YYNGEE, per germline. The CDR3 is made up of 15 amino acids. Filled out from reference TRBV9 and TRBJ1-3, the complete variable domain reads DSGVTQTPKHLITATGQRVTLRCSPRSGDLSVYWYQQSLDQGLQFLIQYYNGEERAKGNILERFSAQQFPDLHSELNLSSLELGDSALYFCASSDGDSSGNTIYFGEGSWLTVV.